Following are 14 T cell receptor beta chains from one sample sequenced in a study of blood T cell repertoires in COVID-19. Assay used: immunoSEQ multiplex PCR; TCRdb lists only in-frame clones, some missing. The repertoire has 250,000 or so clones, about nine tenths of them found once; the top ten carry roughly 2.5%. The sequenced sample was peripheral blood. Receptors were obtained from an older woman with acute or convalescent COVID-19.

This chain joins TRBV21-1 and TRBJ2-3; no DNA check was done on the table's D call, TRBD2. TRBV21-1 is described as a pseudogene. CDR3 length equals 12 residues. CDR3 loop: CASSKGLDTQYF. As DNA, the CDR3 is TGTGCCAGCAGCAAGGGACTAGATACGCAGTATTTT.

This chain connects TRBV19 to TRBJ2-7; tentatively, D is TRBD2 (5 bases). CDR3 length: 14 residues. Germline CDR1 is LNHDA and CDR2 is SQIVND (reference sequence). V was clipped by 1 base and J by 2 bases, with 9 bases between them. The DNA for the CDR3 is TGTGCCAGTAGTATAGTTGGAGGCCCCTACGAGCAGTACTTC. This gives the protein CASSIVGGPYEQYF.

The chain has TRBV14 and TRBJ2-1; a weak D match, TRBD2 (5 bases). CDR3 size: 13 residues. Deletions cut 4 bases from V and 7 bases from J, with 11 bases between. Germline CDR1 and CDR2: SGHDN and FVKESK. The CDR3 loop reads CASSRSGLNEQFF. The CDR3 DNA is TGTGCCAGCAGCCGAAGCGGTTTAAATGAGCAGTTCTTC.

This clone was seen only once. The genes are TRBV9 and TRBJ1-4; tentative D call: TRBD1 (6 bases). In germline, CDR1 is SGDLS, CDR2 YYNGEE. V lost 0 bases and J 8 bases, leaving 14 bases between the germline ends. The CDR3 runs 15 residues. In DNA form, the CDR3 reads TGTGCCAGCAGCGTAGATCGGGGGGCAGGGGAAAAACTGTTTTTT. This gives the protein CASSVDRGAGEKLFF.

This rearrangement joins TRBV28 to TRBJ1-6; TRBD1 matches at 7 bases. This CDR3 is built from 16 residues. Trimming took 4 bases from V and 9 from J; bases not matched to a gene: 12. Germline values: CDR1 MDHEN, CDR2 SYDVKM. CDR3 nucleotide sequence: TGTGCCAGCAGTTATTCGACAGGGTATAATAGTTCACCCCTCCACTTT. The encoded protein is CASSYSTGYNSSPLHF.

The chain joins TRBV4-2 to TRBJ1-4; the D gene is possibly TRBD1 (5 bases). The V end lost 6 bases, the J end lost 8 bases, and 16 bases lay between the germline ends. Per germline, CDR1 LGHNA and CDR2 YNFKEQ. This CDR3 contains 14 residues. CDR3: CASRTVDREEKLFF. The CDR3 nucleotides read TGTGCCAGCAGAACTGTCGACAGAGAGGAAAAACTGTTTTTT.

The chain recombines TRBV21-1 with TRBJ1-2; the table names TRBD1, a call not compared with the DNA. TRBV21-1 is a recognized pseudogene. The CDR3 loop spans 16 amino acids. The CDR3 is CASSKDRTGIYYGYTF. In DNA, the CDR3 is TGTGCCAGCAGCAAAGATAGGACAGGGATATACTATGGCTACACCTTC.

The rearrangement joins TRBV9 to TRBJ2-5; 15 bases are shared with TRBD2. The germline V gene encodes CDR1 SGDLS and CDR2 YYNGEE. Trimming at V came to 4 bases and at J to 4 bases, leaving 5 bases not matched to a gene. The CDR3 covers 16 residues. The CDR3 loop reads CASSRGLAGGGETQYF. Here the CDR3 DNA reads TGTGCCAGCAGCCGGGGACTAGCGGGGGGTGGAGAGACCCAGTACTTC. The whole variable domain, remainder taken from reference TRBV9 and TRBJ2-5, is DSGVTQTPKHLITATGQRVTLRCSPRSGDLSVYWYQQSLDQGLQFLIQYYNGEERAKGNILERFSAQQFPDLHSELNLSSLELGDSALYFCASSRGLAGGGETQYFGPGTRLLVL.

This clone was picked up one time. The chain carries TRBV30 and TRBJ1-2; D uncertain. V lost 2 bases, J lost 2 bases, and 15 bases lay in between. CDR1 is GTSNPN and CDR2 is SVGIG in the germline V gene (reference sequence). CDR3 size: 15 residues. In nucleotides, the CDR3 is TGTGCCTGGAGTACCACTTTGGGGAGAAACTATGGCTACACCTTC. Translating it yields CAWSTTLGRNYGYTF.

The chain employs TRBV7-8 and TRBJ2-7; D not certain. Trimming left V 7 bases short and J 2 bases short, with 6 bases between. Germline V gene lookup returns CDR1 SGHVS and CDR2 FQNEAQ. The CDR3 spans 11 residues. The CDR3 DNA is TGTGCCAGCACCTTCACCTACGAGCAGTACTTC. It specifies CASTFTYEQYF.

The V call is TRBV7-6, the J call TRBJ1-1; D gene unclear. The CDR3 runs to 17 residues. CDR1 is SGHVS, CDR2 FNYEAQ, per germline. Trimming took 0 bases from V and 0 from J, leaving 14 bases between them. CDR3 in DNA: TGTGCCAGCAGCTTAGCCGCCCTTTCGCGCTTGAACACTGAAGCTTTCTTT. Amino acids: CASSLAALSRLNTEAFF.

V and J are TRBV9 and TRBJ1-3; no clear D gene. CDR3 length: 13 residues. Germline CDR1 is SGDLS and CDR2 is YYNGEE. V dropped 4 bases and J dropped 0 bases, with 5 bases sitting between them. The CDR3 spells CASSSTSGNTIYF. In nucleotides, the CDR3 is TGTGCCAGCAGCTCTACCTCTGGAAACACCATATATTTT.

In this sample, this clone turned up once. The V and J genes are TRBV5-4 and TRBJ2-7; 11 positions agree with TRBD2. The CDR3 contains 16 residues. V dropped 4 bases and J dropped 0; count of bases not matched to a gene: 6. Germline V gives CDR1 SGHNT, CDR2 YYREEE (reference sequence). As DNA, the CDR3 is TGTGCCAGCAGCCGCGGACTAGCGGGTGACTCCTACGAGCAGTACTTC. Protein sequence: CASSRGLAGDSYEQYF.

V and J are TRBV20-1 and TRBJ1-5, with D possibly being TRBD1 (5 bases). The V gene's germline CDR1 is DFQATT and CDR2 SNEGSKA (reference sequence). The CDR3 spans 16 residues. V lost 3 bases to trimming and J lost 5 bases, with 20 bases between them. CDR3 nucleotides: TGCAGTGCTAGTGGGGGATCACGACAGTTACATCAGCCCCAGCATTTT. The encoded protein is CSASGGSRQLHQPQHF.